These 9 T cell receptor beta chains were sequenced from one sample in a study of vaccination effects on CD4 cells after COVID-19. Their antigens remain unidentified. Before sequencing took place, the ViraFEST assay used viral peptide pools to expand antigen-specific CD4+ T cells. Following a roughly 11-day culture, CD4+ T cells were purified. All vaccine recipients tested negative for nucleocapsid antibodies and had never contracted SARS-CoV-2 infection. Repertoires were generated with immunoSEQ multiplex PCR, while TCRdb's copy carries only in-frame clones and drops some. The sample records some 69,000 clones, approximately 75% being singletons. The sample here was CD4+ T cells from PBMCs cultured with HCoV-NL63 spike peptides, taken before COVID-19 vaccination. The receptors shown here come from a human donor who received a COVID-19 vaccine.

The V call is TRBV27, the J call TRBJ2-4, with a tentative D call TRBD2 (5 bases). The ends were cut back, 5 bases at V and 1 base at J, with 21 bases in the middle. Germline V CDR1 and CDR2: MNHEY, SMNVEV (reference sequence). The CDR3 length is 18 residues. The CDR3 here is CASSRKGWSPGAKNIQYF. CDR3 in DNA: TGTGCCAGCAGTCGCAAAGGTTGGAGCCCGGGGGCCAAAAACATTCAGTACTTC.

V gene TRBV6-4 combines with J gene TRBJ1-1, with a possible D match to TRBD1 (5 bases). This CDR3 comprises 13 residues. Trimming stripped 4 bases from V and 1 base from J, with 7 bases between. CDR1 and CDR2 from the germline V gene are MRHNA and SNTAGT. CDR3: CASSGGSNTEAFF. The CDR3 bases are TGTGCCAGCAGTGGGGGGTCGAACACTGAAGCTTTCTTT.

This clone was counted a few times. The chain employs TRBV28 and TRBJ1-5, with D maybe TRBD1 (6 bases). The germline V gene encodes CDR1 MDHEN and CDR2 SYDVKM. V was clipped by 3 bases and J by 2 bases, with 14 bases between them. CDR3 size: 16 residues. CDR3: CASSFTGGLGNQPQHF. In DNA form, the CDR3 reads TGTGCCAGCAGTTTCACCGGGGGGCTCGGCAATCAGCCCCAGCATTTT.

The CDR3 sequence is CASRSGGGGYTF. For the CDR3, the DNA is TGTGCCAGCAGGTCGGGGGGCGGTGGCTACACCTTC. The genes are TRBV6-5 and TRBJ1-2, with D possibly being TRBD1 (6 bases). Trimming removed 6 bases at V and 7 bases at J, with 12 bases between. There are 12 residues in the CDR3. Germline CDR1 reads MNHEY; CDR2 reads SVGAGI.

This CDR3 reads CASSMTRGQAGLVGKTQYF. The CDR3 DNA reads TGTGCCAGTAGTATGACCCGTGGACAGGCGGGACTAGTAGGAAAGACCCAGTACTTC. The chain is built from TRBV19 and TRBJ2-5; TRBD2 is a possible D gene (8 bases). The CDR3 spans 19 residues. V lost 3 bases, J lost 6 bases, and 29 bases lay in between. Germline loops: CDR1 LNHDA, CDR2 SQIVND (reference sequence).

This clone has only one observation. This chain joins TRBV12-3 or TRBV12-4 and TRBJ2-1; D is undetermined. V lost 3 bases, J lost 3 bases, and 6 bases lay in between. The length of the CDR3 is 13 residues. CDR3: CASSFRFYNEQFF. The CDR3 DNA reads as TGTGCCAGCAGTTTTCGGTTCTACAATGAGCAGTTCTTC.

The rearrangement joins TRBV5-1 to TRBJ2-5, with 9 bases fitting TRBD2. The length of the CDR3 is 17 residues. Trimming cost V 1 base and J 1 base; bases outside gene matches: 8. The germline V gene has CDR1 SGHRS and CDR2 YFSETQ. Here the CDR3 reads CASSLYLAGAIQETQYF. The CDR3 region has the DNA TGCGCCAGCAGCTTGTATTTAGCGGGGGCCATCCAAGAGACCCAGTACTTC.

V usage is TRBV5-1 and J usage is TRBJ1-2; D is perhaps TRBD1 (6 bases). V lost 5 bases and J 2 bases, leaving 22 bases between the germline ends. This CDR3 spans 17 amino acids. The germline V gene encodes CDR1 SGHRS and CDR2 YFSETQ. The CDR3 nucleotides are TGCGCCAGCAGTCAAGACGGAGGTCGGCAGGGGAACTATGGCTACACCTTC. Translation: CASSQDGGRQGNYGYTF.

The chain carries TRBV9 and TRBJ1-6; tentative D call: TRBD1 (5 bases). Germline V CDR1 and CDR2: SGDLS, YYNGEE. V was clipped by 4 bases and J by 5 bases, with 16 bases between them. CDR3 length: 16 amino acids. The CDR3 loop reads CASSPSLTEDNSPLHF. The CDR3 DNA sequence: TGTGCCAGCAGCCCCAGCCTGACAGAAGATAATTCACCCCTCCACTTT.